The present T cell receptor beta chain was sequenced within a study of T cell responses to AZD1222 COVID-19 vaccine (dated by TCRdb to about 2021). Concerning the study at large: AZD1222 recipients with second doses at about 4 weeks or about 12 weeks were pooled, because spike-specific TCR depth and breadth did not differ between schedules. Enrollment into the trials was organized by age into subgroups of 18-55, 56-69 and 70-plus years, and those subgroups contained roughly 140, 27 and 60 TCR-sequenced participants, respectively. A total of approximately 230 trial participants underwent TCR sequencing, of whom 200 to 220 received two doses of AZD1222 and roughly 25 received two doses of the MenACWY control vaccine.

The CDR3, from cysteine to phenylalanine, totals 17 residues. The only DNA kept is the CDR3, 51 bases in frame from the first base. According to the germline V gene, CDR1 reads SQVTM and CDR2 reads ANQGSEA. V loses 4 bases, J loses 1 base, and the germline ends lie 22 bases apart. Reading the label with the study, this specimen's time point is: baseline before first vaccination. The vaccinee samples were drawn from two UK trials, COV001 and COV002, one of which was a single-blind randomized controlled phase 2/3 trial testing AZD1222 (ChAdOx1 nCoV-19) in healthy adults. For TCRbeta chain sequencing, PBMC samples from trial participants were taken at day 0 and at day 28 after the second dose. In regard to this clone: Its antigen target is currently unknown. The sample holds no much larger clone one base away, and base qualities are not on file.

The CDR3 regions of human TCRbeta chains were subjected to immunosequencing. The study's own analysis went as follows. TCRs in the repertoires were matched against a reference library of SARS-CoV-2-specific TCRs that had been generated with the MIRA antigen-specificity platform. Breadth was defined as the fraction of unique TCRs that were SARS-CoV-2-associated. Depth was defined as the fraction of total T cells that were SARS-CoV-2-associated. Using the MIRA data, each spike-specific TCR was mapped to the spike region that the TCR reacts to and placed in a CD4 or CD8 class. Log10-transformed breadth and depth values were compared by one-way ANOVA with Sidak's multiple comparisons tests. Not all clones reach the TCRdb copy of this immuneACCESS table, which keeps in-frame sequences only. Checked studies attribute under half of the gap to unresolved V genes and leave the rest unexplained. That table gives V, J and clone size, and the DNA gave D and trimming. The sample records under 200,000 clones, about 88% of which are singletons. Around 5.5% of the sample belongs to the ten largest clones.

What the authors observed across the whole study: Because no day 14 peak-response samples were available, repertoires were characterized only after the peak T cell response. A significant rise in spike-specific TCR breadth and depth was observed after two AZD1222 doses relative to day 0 and relative to MenACWY recipients. The 56-69-year group was small, and its depth increase did not reach significance, likely because of low power. Nearly half of unique spike-specific TCRs reportedly recognized epitopes outside regions mutated in the B.1.351 and B.1.1.7 variants. CD4 TCRs associated with the vaccine covered the entire spike protein, and the dominant responses were in regions 160-218 and 743-854. Conclusions about previously exposed vaccinees are limited, since just six AZD1222 recipients were seropositive for SARS-CoV-2 at baseline. Participants were mostly white British, with more females than males. The authors suggested clonal diversity may have been underestimated.

Recombination linked TRBV29-1 to TRBJ1-1, with no reliable assignment of the D segment. This clonotype originated in an adult in good health. The sample here was peripheral blood, taken on day 0 of AZD1222 vaccination. The CDR3 in this case is CSVGPHHQKGGNTEAFF. The DNA reads TGCAGCGTTGGTCCCCACCATCAGAAGGGAGGGAACACTGAAGCTTTCTTT. The full variable domain, with segments outside the CDR3 supplied by the reference TRBV29-1 and TRBJ1-1 proteins, appears as SAVISQKPSRDICQRGTSLTIQCQVDSQVTMMFWYRQQPGQSLTLIATANQGSEATYESGFVIDKFPISRPNLTFSTLTVSNMSPEDSSIYLCSVGPHHQKGGNTEAFFGQGTRLTVV.